Shown below are 19 T cell receptor beta chains from a single sample sequenced in a study of shared clonotypes between healthy human individuals. Only in-frame clones appear in the TCRdb table, and some are missing; sequencing was by immunoSEQ multiplex PCR. Of 400,000 to 550,000 clones in the sample, around three quarters were seen once. What was sequenced was PBMCs. These receptors originate from a woman aged 40-49 years in good health. Some clones in this sample may be carry-over from other donors' samples.

The rearrangement uses TRBV29-1 and TRBJ1-1; possibly TRBD1 for D (6 bases). The germline V gene encodes CDR1 SQVTM and CDR2 ANQGSEA. CDR3 length: 11 residues. Trimming shortened V by 1 base and J by 8 bases, and 8 bases separated the two germline ends. CDR3 region: CSVEGGQEAFF. CDR3 in DNA: TGCAGCGTTGAAGGGGGGCAGGAAGCTTTCTTT.

This clone was counted once. The V and J genes are TRBV9 and TRBJ2-5, with D maybe TRBD1 (6 bases). The J call may be mistaken, given a closer DNA end match to TRBJ2-7. This CDR3 spans 15 amino acids. Germline V gene data show CDR1 as SGDLS and CDR2 as YYNGEE. The CDR3 bases are TGTGCCAGCAGCGTAGCGACAGGCCATTCCTACGAGCAGTACTTC. It encodes CASSVATGHSYEQYF.

The V gene is TRBV2, the J gene TRBJ1-2; no reliable D call. Deletions cut 7 bases from V and 3 bases from J, with 3 bases between. Germline assignment: CDR1 SNHLY and CDR2 FYNNEI. The length of the CDR3 is 10 residues. This CDR3 reads CASTDYGYTF. CDR3 nucleotide sequence: TGTGCCAGCACCGACTATGGCTACACCTTC.

Comment on this clone: One junction end disagrees with the germline gene, perhaps due to a read error. The gene calls are TRBV11-2 and TRBJ2-4; 8 bases align to TRBD1. This CDR3 region has 15 residues. Germline CDR1 SGHAT, CDR2 FQNNGV. The CDR3 DNA follows: TGTGCCAGCAGCTTAGTTTGGACAGGGAAAAATATTCAGTACTTC. Its translation: CASSLVWTGKNIQYF.

The chain has TRBV30 and TRBJ2-7; D is uncertain. The length of the CDR3 is 12 residues. Trimming removed 0 bases from V and 2 bases from J, with 5 bases in between. Looked up from germline, CDR1 is GTSNPN and CDR2 is SVGIG (reference sequence). CDR3 nucleotide sequence: TGTGCCTGGAGTGTAAGTACCTACGAGCAGTACTTC. This codes for CAWSVSTYEQYF.

This clone showed up just a few times. The rearrangement links TRBV6-5 to TRBJ2-6; maybe TRBD2 (6 bases). Per the germline V gene, CDR1 is MNHEY and CDR2 is SVGAGI. The V and J ends lost 2 bases and 0 bases respectively, with 8 bases between them. The CDR3 runs 16 residues. CDR3 amino acids: CASSYGEDSGANVLTF. The CDR3 DNA is TGTGCCAGCAGTTACGGGGAGGACTCTGGGGCCAACGTCCTGACTTTC.

As concerns this clone: Other DNA sequences from this sample encode an identical CDR3 as well. The chain carries TRBV5-1 and TRBJ2-3; D is unresolved. Per germline, CDR1 SGHRS and CDR2 YFSETQ. Trimming removed 0 bases from V and 6 bases from J, with 11 bases in between. The CDR3 sequence is 14 residues long. The CDR3 DNA is TGCGCCAGCAGCTTGGGCCGACCTACTGATACGCAGTATTTT. Encoded protein: CASSLGRPTDTQYF.

The J gene is TRBJ2-1, the V gene TRBV18, with D possibly called TRBD1 or TRBD2 (7 bases each). V lost 7 bases and J lost 9, with 13 bases in between. Germline loops: CDR1 KGHSH, CDR2 LQKENI. CDR3 length equals 12 residues. CDR3 region: CASYDREGEQFF. The CDR3 DNA sequence: TGTGCCAGCTACGACAGGGAGGGTGAGCAGTTCTTC.

This rearrangement joins TRBV6-5 to TRBJ2-5, with a tentative D call TRBD2 (6 bases). The CDR3 contains 15 residues. Germline V CDR1 and CDR2: MNHEY, SVGAGI. V dropped 4 bases and J dropped 2 bases, with 14 bases sitting between them. CDR3 nucleotide sequence: TGTGCCAGCAGTTCCTTCCCTAGCGAGCAAGAGACCCAGTACTTC. This translates into CASSSFPSEQETQYF.

The CDR3 here is CASSPSGTGVAGANVLTF. The CDR3, as DNA: TGTGCCAGCAGTCCATCCGGGACAGGGGTCGCTGGGGCCAACGTCCTGACTTTC. The J gene is TRBJ2-6, the V gene TRBV28; TRBD1 matches 10 bases. CDR3 length equals 18 residues. V shed 5 bases and J 2 bases; nucleotides not matched to a gene: 9. Germline assignment: CDR1 MDHEN and CDR2 SYDVKM. The full variable domain, completed using reference TRBV28 and TRBJ2-6, is DVKVTQSSRYLVKRTGEKVFLECVQDMDHENMFWYRQDPGLGLRLIYFSYDVKMKEKGDIPEGYSVSREKKERFSLILESASTNQTSMYLCASSPSGTGVAGANVLTFGAGSRLTVL.

The rearrangement joins TRBV28 to TRBJ1-1; 8 bases map to TRBD1. Germline assignment: CDR1 MDHEN and CDR2 SYDVKM. The CDR3 spans 18 residues. The ends lost 2 bases at V and 1 base at J; junction bases unmatched: 12. The CDR3 nucleotides read TGTGCCAGCAGTTTAATCGGGCATATACAGGGGGGGAACACTGAAGCTTTCTTT. This translates into CASSLIGHIQGGNTEAFF.

The chain is built from TRBV7-2 and TRBJ2-7; possibly TRBD2 for D (5 bases). Germline CDR1 reads SGHTA; CDR2 reads FQGNSA. This CDR3 has 15 residues. Trimming pared 5 bases from V and 3 bases from J, leaving 17 bases between. In nucleotides, the CDR3 is TGTGCCAGCAGCCCTAGCCCGGGGTCGGACTACGAGCAGTACTTC. Translated: CASSPSPGSDYEQYF. Together with reference TRBV7-2 and TRBJ2-7, the CDR3 gives the full variable domain: GAGVSQSPSNKVTEKGKDVELRCDPISGHTALYWYRQSLGQGLEFLIYFQGNSAPDKSGLPSDRFSAERTGGSVSTLTIQRTQQEDSAVYLCASSPSPGSDYEQYFGPGTRLTVT.

There are many counts of this clone. This sequence joins TRBV15 and TRBJ2-7; no firm D call. The CDR3 is 16 amino acids. Deletions cut 1 base from V and 3 bases from J, with 16 bases between. The V gene's germline CDR1 is LNHNV and CDR2 YYDKDF (reference sequence). The CDR3 loop reads CATSRVPRAGYYEQYF. The CDR3 bases are TGTGCCACCAGCAGAGTGCCTAGGGCAGGATACTACGAGCAGTACTTC.

In this sample, this clone turned up once. The chain employs TRBV13 and TRBJ1-1, with D maybe TRBD1 (5 bases). Germline-derived CDR1 and CDR2 are PRHDT and FYEKMQ (reference sequence). V lost 1 base, J lost 10 bases, and 13 bases lay in between. CDR3 size: 13 residues. CDR3 sequence (DNA): TGTGCCAGCAGCTTAGTCATGGAGGGGACAGCTTTCTTT. This gives the protein CASSLVMEGTAFF.

The chain has TRBV7-2 and TRBJ2-5, with 10 bases lining up with TRBD1. V shed 4 bases, J shed 5 bases, and the junction held 10 bases outside the gene matches. This CDR3 has 16 amino acids. Germline V lookup: CDR1 SGHTA, CDR2 FQGNSA. The CDR3 here is CASSYFGTGVEETQYF. The CDR3 DNA reads TGTGCCAGCAGCTACTTTGGGACAGGGGTGGAGGAGACCCAGTACTTC.

The rearrangement joins TRBV4-1 to TRBJ1-1; D is uncertain. CDR3 length: 13 residues. The V and J ends lost 0 bases and 3 bases respectively, with 5 bases between them. Germline V lookup: CDR1 MGHRA, CDR2 YSYEKL. Written as DNA, the CDR3 is TGCGCCAGCAGCCAAGACAGAGACACTGAAGCTTTCTTT. It is translated as CASSQDRDTEAFF.

The chain joins TRBV29-1 to TRBJ2-5; tentative D call: TRBD1 (6 bases). CDR1 and CDR2 from the germline V gene are SQVTM and ANQGSEA. The CDR3 has 11 residues. V dropped 6 bases and J dropped 13 bases, with 18 bases sitting between them. The CDR3 sequence: CSVRQALFSYF. The CDR3 DNA reads as TGCAGCGTGAGACAGGCCCTGTTTTCGTACTTC.

V is TRBV7-2 and J is TRBJ1-5; D is unclear. Germline V gives CDR1 SGHTA, CDR2 FQGNSA. This CDR3 is built from 12 residues. The V and J ends lost 7 bases and 0 bases respectively, with 4 bases between them. For the CDR3, the DNA is TGTGCCAGCACTCGTAGCAATCAGCCCCAGCATTTT. Translated, it gives CASTRSNQPQHF.

The chain links TRBV4-1 to TRBJ2-7, with 7 bases identical to TRBD2. The CDR3 runs to 14 residues. Germline CDR1 MGHRA, CDR2 YSYEKL. The ends lost 1 base at V and 1 base at J; junction bases unmatched: 1. The CDR3 DNA follows: TGCGCCAGCAGCCAAGGGACTAGATCCTACGAGCAGTACTTC. Amino acid sequence: CASSQGTRSYEQYF.